What follows are 10 T cell receptor beta chains derived from one specimen sequenced in a study of patients and donors after allogeneic stem cell transplantation. Each CDR3 protein is one row after TCRdb ran MiXCR on the RT-PCR reads. Here the sample spans approximately 170,000 distinct CDR3 sequences, about 24% being singletons. Sequenced input: blood, either unsorted or a sorted T cell fraction (not recorded which). The receptors come from a human donor who was either an allogeneic HSCT recipient or a stem cell or donor lymphocyte infusion donor (not recorded which). It is not recorded whose cells these are; they may come from a transplant donor.

This clonotype was observed many times. The CDR3 DNA follows: TGTGCCAGCAGCTTAGACGGGCGCAATCAGCCCCAGCATTTT. Protein: CASSLDGRNQPQHF. The chain recombines TRBV7-2 with TRBJ1-5; D ambiguous. V shed 1 base and J shed 2 bases, with 6 bases lying between them. This CDR3 has 14 residues. CDR1 and CDR2 (germline): SGHTA, FQGNSA.

This clonotype was seen ten or more times. The V gene is TRBV29-1, the J gene TRBJ1-1; no reliable D call. V dropped 5 bases and J dropped 1 base, with 14 bases sitting between them. Germline loops: CDR1 SQVTM, CDR2 ANQGSEA. The CDR3 is made up of 14 amino acids. CDR3 region: CSVHEGVGNTEAFF. The CDR3 nucleotides are TGCAGCGTTCACGAGGGAGTAGGGAACACTGAAGCTTTCTTT. Together with reference TRBV29-1 and TRBJ1-1, the CDR3 gives the full variable domain: SAVISQKPSRDICQRGTSLTIQCQVDSQVTMMFWYRQQPGQSLTLIATANQGSEATYESGFVIDKFPISRPNLTFSTLTVSNMSPEDSSIYLCSVHEGVGNTEAFFGQGTRLTVV.

The chain carries TRBV10-2 and TRBJ2-7, with a tentative D call TRBD1 (6 bases). The germline gives CDR1 WSHSY, CDR2 SAAADI. The CDR3 has 14 amino acids. Trimming took 2 bases from V and 4 from J, leaving 12 bases between them. The CDR3 region has the DNA TGCGCCAGCAGTGAGGGTGGGGGCCTTTACGAGCAGTACTTC. This sequence encodes CASSEGGGLYEQYF.

The chain uses TRBV7-2 and TRBJ2-2; no definite D call. The CDR3 loop spans 16 amino acids. The germline V gene encodes CDR1 SGHTA and CDR2 FQGNSA. Deletions cut 1 base from V and 6 bases from J, with 15 bases between. The CDR3 protein is CASSLGYRNQAGELFF. CDR3 coding DNA: TGTGCCAGCAGCTTAGGGTACAGAAACCAGGCCGGGGAGCTGTTTTTT.

This clonotype was seen once. V gene TRBV7-6 combines with J gene TRBJ2-2; D is perhaps TRBD1 (5 bases). Germline CDR1 is SGHVS and CDR2 is FNYEAQ. Trimming removed 6 bases at V and 4 bases at J, with 21 bases between. The CDR3 is 17 amino acids. This CDR3 reads CASSFPGGGRGTGELFF. CDR3 nucleotides: TGTGCCAGCAGTTTCCCCGGTGGTGGAAGGGGCACCGGGGAGCTGTTTTTT.

A few counts support this clonotype. The chain couples TRBV20-1 to TRBJ1-2, with TRBD1 matching over 10 bases. The CDR3 has 14 amino acids. Germline loops: CDR1 DFQATT, CDR2 SNEGSKA (reference sequence). The ends lost 2 bases at V and 8 bases at J; junction bases unmatched: 8. CDR3 sequence reads: CSARLNPTGGGYTF. The CDR3 nucleotides read TGCAGTGCTAGACTGAATCCGACAGGGGGCGGCTACACCTTC.

The gene calls are TRBV6-5 and TRBJ2-3; 8 nucleotides align to TRBD1. Germline CDR1 is MNHEY and CDR2 is SVGAGI. The CDR3 runs 15 residues. V trimming: 8 bases; J trimming: 0 bases; junction bases outside the gene matches: 7. CDR3 residues: CASAETGDSTDTQYF. CDR3 coding DNA: TGTGCCAGCGCTGAGACAGGGGATAGCACAGATACGCAGTATTTT.

This chain connects TRBV7-2 to TRBJ2-5; D is possibly TRBD2 (6 bases). Deletions cut 1 base from V and 5 bases from J, with 11 bases between. In germline, CDR1 is SGHTA, CDR2 FQGNSA. The CDR3 runs to 14 residues. For the CDR3, the DNA is TGTGCCAGCAGCTTAGTGGCGGGGATGGAGACCCAGTACTTC. Its translation: CASSLVAGMETQYF.

This clonotype was counted between two and nine times. The chain couples TRBV7-9 to TRBJ1-1; 8 bases are shared with TRBD1. Trimming removed 2 bases from V and 7 bases from J; junction bases left unmatched: 6. The CDR3 is made up of 14 amino acids. The germline CDR1 and CDR2 sequences are SEHNR and FQNEAQ (reference sequence). Written as DNA, the CDR3 is TGTGCCAGCAGCTTATGGTCAACAGGGGGTGAAGCTTTCTTT. As protein: CASSLWSTGGEAFF.

The rearrangement links TRBV7-2 to TRBJ2-3, with unresolved D. The CDR3 has 16 residues. Germline-derived CDR1 and CDR2 are SGHTA and FQGNSA. V lost 0 bases and J 4 bases, leaving 14 bases between the germline ends. CDR3 sequence: CASSLASGRVADTQYF. In nucleotides, the CDR3 is TGTGCCAGCAGCTTAGCGTCTGGCAGAGTTGCAGATACGCAGTATTTT.